Below are 21 T cell receptor beta chains sequenced from a single sample in a study of T cells in localized non-small cell lung cancer. The assay was immunoSEQ multiplex PCR, and TCRdb's table has in-frame clones only and misses some. The sample holds about 22,000 clones, roughly nine tenths seen once. The sequencing here drew on PBMCs, taken before any cancer treatment. The receptors were gathered from a man aged 40 to 69 with stage II squamous cell lung carcinoma.

This chain joins TRBV19 and TRBJ2-7; 9 bases line up with TRBD2. CDR3 length: 14 residues. CDR1 and CDR2 (germline): LNHDA, SQIVND (reference sequence). The ends lost 4 bases at V and 2 bases at J; junction bases unmatched: 3. Here the CDR3 reads CASSTKRGAYEQYF. The CDR3 DNA reads TGTGCCAGTAGTACGAAGCGGGGGGCCTACGAGCAGTACTTC.

This clone has more than one count but fewer than ten. This CDR3 is CASSLTSGGRVTYNEQFF. In DNA form, the CDR3 reads TGTGCCAGCAGCTTGACCTCCGGCGGGAGGGTAACCTACAATGAGCAGTTCTTC. The chain uses TRBV7-9 and TRBJ2-1, with 9 bases fitting TRBD2. V trimming: 3 bases; J trimming: 2 bases; junction bases outside the gene matches: 11. This CDR3 is built from 18 residues. The germline V gene has CDR1 SEHNR and CDR2 FQNEAQ (reference sequence).

V is TRBV5-1 and J is TRBJ2-3; 7 bases align to TRBD2. After removal of 4 bases from V and 2 bases from J, the junction contained 4 bases not matched to a gene. The germline V gene has CDR1 SGHRS and CDR2 YFSETQ. This CDR3 has 14 residues. The CDR3 DNA follows: TGCGCCAGCAGCCCCGGGGGGTCCACAGATACGCAGTATTTT. Protein: CASSPGGSTDTQYF.

This clone came up once. The chain links TRBV11-2 to TRBJ2-3; D is ambiguous. CDR3 length: 13 residues. Per the germline V gene, CDR1 is SGHAT and CDR2 is FQNNGV. Trimming took off 0 bases at V and 4 bases at J, with 5 bases between the two ends. The CDR3 region is CASSLERSDTQYF. For the CDR3, the DNA is TGTGCCAGCAGCTTAGAAAGATCAGATACGCAGTATTTT.

The rearrangement links TRBV7-8 to TRBJ2-7, with TRBD1 identical over 12 bases. The CDR3 is 15 amino acids. Germline V gene sequence: CDR1 SGHVS, CDR2 FQNEAQ. Losses at the gene ends were 3 bases for V and 4 bases for J; bases not matched to a gene: 4. The DNA of the CDR3 is TGTGCCAGCAGCTTTCCGGGACAGGGGGCTTACGAGCAGTACTTC. This encodes CASSFPGQGAYEQYF.

The chain is built from TRBV19 and TRBJ2-7; maybe TRBD2 (6 bases). V was pared by 4 bases and J by 6 bases, with 10 bases between. This CDR3 has 12 residues. The germline CDR1 and CDR2 sequences are LNHDA and SQIVND (reference sequence). This CDR3 reads CASSTSGLEQYF. The CDR3 nucleotides read TGTGCCAGTAGTACCTCGGGACTCGAGCAGTACTTC.

The V call is TRBV19, the J call TRBJ2-2; 8 bases agree with TRBD2. Losses at the gene ends were 7 bases for V and 0 bases for J; bases not matched to a gene: 10. Germline CDR1 reads LNHDA; CDR2 reads SQIVND (reference sequence). The CDR3 is 17 amino acids. The CDR3 sequence is CASTLRVGLANTGELFF. CDR3 nucleotides: TGTGCCAGTACCCTGAGGGTGGGACTAGCGAACACCGGGGAGCTGTTTTTT.

The genes are TRBV5-1 and TRBJ1-1, with 11 nucleotides matching TRBD1. In germline, CDR1 is SGHRS, CDR2 YFSETQ. The J segment lost 3 bases and the V segment lost 4 bases, leaving 5 bases of the junction unmatched. The length of the CDR3 is 15 residues. CDR3 in DNA: TGCGCCAGCAGCAAGGACAGGGGGCCTCACACTGAAGCTTTCTTT. Translated, it gives CASSKDRGPHTEAFF.

Points on this clone: Other nucleotide sequences in the sample specify the same CDR3. The chain employs TRBV29-1 and TRBJ2-1, with 13 bases identical to TRBD2. This CDR3 spans 14 amino acids. The V gene end was trimmed by 3 bases and the J gene end by 6 bases; junction bases not matched to a gene: 2. The germline V gene encodes CDR1 SQVTM and CDR2 ANQGSEA. This CDR3 is CSVDGLAGANEQFF. CDR3 DNA: TGCAGCGTTGACGGACTAGCGGGAGCCAATGAGCAGTTCTTC.

The chain combines TRBV5-1 with TRBJ1-1, with D unresolved. V lost 1 base, J lost 1 base, and 8 bases lay in between. Germline CDR1 is SGHRS and CDR2 is YFSETQ. This CDR3 is built from 14 residues. In nucleotides, the CDR3 is TGCGCCAGCAGCTTGACACAGACGAACACTGAAGCTTTCTTT. It is translated as CASSLTQTNTEAFF.

The chain joins TRBV25-1 to TRBJ1-4; a weak D match, TRBD1 (5 bases). Germline lookup yields CDR1 MGHDK and CDR2 SYGVNS. The CDR3 contains 15 residues. Trimming shortened V by 1 base and J by 8 bases, and 14 bases separated the two germline ends. The CDR3 spells CASSESGGSGEKLFF. For the CDR3, the DNA is TGTGCCAGCAGTGAATCTGGGGGTTCGGGGGAAAAACTGTTTTTT.

V and J are TRBV30 and TRBJ2-7, with D possibly matching TRBD2 (6 bases). V dropped 2 bases and J dropped 6 bases, with 8 bases sitting between them. The V gene's germline CDR1 is GTSNPN and CDR2 SVGIG (reference sequence). The CDR3 is 11 amino acids. CDR3 DNA: TGTGCCTGGAGTTCAGCGGGCGAGCAGTACTTC. It encodes CAWSSAGEQYF.

The V gene is TRBV27, the J gene TRBJ2-6, with D maybe TRBD1 (6 bases). The CDR3 has 19 amino acids. The germline V gene encodes CDR1 MNHEY and CDR2 SMNVEV (reference sequence). V was shortened by 3 bases and J by 0 bases, with 18 bases between the two germline ends. The CDR3 nucleotides read TGTGCCAGCAGTTTTCAACGGGACATACTACGCTCTGGGGCCAACGTCCTGACTTTC. Residues: CASSFQRDILRSGANVLTF.

The V call is TRBV28, the J call TRBJ2-1; 9 bases map to TRBD2. CDR1 and CDR2 from the germline V gene are MDHEN and SYDVKM. The CDR3 totals 18 residues. J was trimmed by 6 bases and V by 5 bases; bases with no gene match: 17. CDR3 in amino acids: CASSPKYPRLADFNEQFF. CDR3 DNA: TGTGCCAGCAGTCCCAAATACCCCAGACTAGCGGACTTCAATGAGCAGTTCTTC.

The genes are TRBV6-5 and TRBJ2-5; D is perhaps TRBD1 (6 bases). V was pared by 7 bases and J by 11 bases, with 17 bases between. The CDR3 sequence is 12 residues long. Germline CDR1 is MNHEY and CDR2 is SVGAGI. This CDR3 is CASTSNPGQQYF. For the CDR3, the DNA is TGTGCCAGCACCTCTAATCCGGGACAACAGTACTTC.

This clone was seen a single time. The chain joins TRBV2 to TRBJ2-3; D possibly corresponds to TRBD2 (6 bases). This CDR3 spans 15 amino acids. The germline V gene encodes CDR1 SNHLY and CDR2 FYNNEI. The V end lost 4 bases, the J end lost 2 bases, and 13 bases lay between the germline ends. The CDR3, as DNA: TGTGCCAGCAGTGGGTCGGGGGACCCCACAGATACGCAGTATTTT. Its translation is CASSGSGDPTDTQYF.

The CDR3 sequence: CASSPGIFDYGYTF. The CDR3 DNA reads TGTGCCAGTAGTCCAGGGATCTTCGACTATGGCTACACCTTC. This chain links TRBV19 with TRBJ1-2; D is perhaps TRBD1 (5 bases). The CDR3 is 14 amino acids. Looked up from germline, CDR1 is LNHDA and CDR2 is SQIVND (reference sequence). Trimming removed 5 bases at V and 3 bases at J, with 13 bases between.

V usage is TRBV7-2 and J usage is TRBJ2-3, with D unresolved. V lost 1 base to trimming and J lost 3 bases, with 5 bases between them. This CDR3 has 13 residues. CDR1 SGHTA and CDR2 FQGNSA come from the germline V gene. The DNA of the CDR3 is TGTGCCAGCAGCTTAGTAGGTACAGATACGCAGTATTTT. It encodes CASSLVGTDTQYF.

The V and J genes are TRBV10-3 and TRBJ1-4, with D perhaps TRBD1 (5 bases). The germline V gene encodes CDR1 ENHRY and CDR2 SYGVKD. The CDR3 runs 17 residues. V was shortened by 0 bases and J by 8 bases, with 19 bases between the two germline ends. CDR3 nucleotide sequence: TGTGCCATCAGTGAGTCAGTCGCCCCGGCAGGGAGAGAAAAACTGTTTTTT. Translating gives CAISESVAPAGREKLFF.

The rearrangement joins TRBV5-1 to TRBJ2-1; tentative D call: TRBD1 (5 bases). The CDR3 is 12 residues long. Trimming pared 1 base from V and 10 bases from J, leaving 9 bases between. Per germline, CDR1 SGHRS and CDR2 YFSETQ. CDR3: CASSLWGEEQFF. Here the CDR3 DNA reads TGCGCCAGCAGCTTGTGGGGCGAAGAGCAGTTCTTC. Complete variable domain (other parts from reference TRBV5-1 and TRBJ2-1): KAGVTQTPRYLIKTRGQQVTLSCSPISGHRSVSWYQQTPGQGLQFLFEYFSETQRNKGNFPGRFSGRQFSNSRSEMNVSTLELGDSALYLCASSLWGEEQFFGPGTRLTVL.

The chain recombines TRBV5-6 with TRBJ1-2; D is undetermined. V was trimmed by 0 bases and J by 8 bases, leaving 5 bases between them. The CDR3 runs to 11 residues. In germline, CDR1 is SGHDT, CDR2 YYEEEE. The CDR3 protein is CASSLELGYTF. CDR3 nucleotide sequence: TGTGCCAGCAGCTTGGAGTTAGGCTACACCTTC.